This is a list of T cell receptor beta chains from one sample in a study of T cells of healthy individuals. TCRdb ran MiXCR on the 5' RACE reads and lists one entry per CDR3 protein. Of about 53,000 distinct CDR3 sequences listed, about 14% are singletons. The receptors were sampled from a human donor in good health. CDR3s include the opening cysteine and the closing phenylalanine or tryptophan. D genes are given only for firm matches. Clone size is given for some rows only: seen once, a few or many times, or a class if the clone is expanded.

J gene	V gene	D gene	clone size	CDR3 protein	CDR3 DNA
TRBJ1-2	TRBV24-1	-	few	CATSDPREGDISGYTF	TGTGCCACCAGTGATCCCCGGGAAGGGGATATCTCTGGCTACACCTTC
TRBJ2-1	TRBV6-6	-	many	CASRLQQGGEQFF	TGTGCCAGCAGACTCCAACAGGGAGGCGAGCAGTTCTTC
TRBJ2-3	TRBV5-5	-	many	CASSTWTEVQQYF	TGTGCCAGCAGCACCTGGACAGAAGTACAGCAGTATTTT
TRBJ1-5	TRBV28	TRBD1	-	CASSRTGLNQPQHF	TGTGCCAGCAGTCGGACAGGACTCAATCAGCCCCAGCATTTT
TRBJ2-7	TRBV5-4	TRBD1	-	CASSLGGQGTYEQYF	TGTGCCAGCAGCTTGGGCGGACAGGGGACCTACGAGCAGTACTTC
TRBJ2-3	TRBV7-9	-	-	CASSQGGTSVPDTQYF	TGTGCCAGCAGTCAGGGGGGCACTAGCGTTCCAGATACGCAGTATTTT
TRBJ1-1	TRBV30	-	many	CAWSRGTPEAFF	TGTGCCTGGAGTAGAGGGACCCCTGAAGCTTTCTTT
TRBJ2-1	TRBV18	-	-	CASSARIGRDYNEQFF	TGTGCCAGCTCAGCCCGGATAGGGCGGGACTACAATGAGCAGTTCTTC
TRBJ1-6	TRBV11-2	-	-	CASSLRIIRVLDSPLHF	TGTGCCAGCAGCTTAAGAATAATTAGAGTGCTCGATTCACCCCTCCACTTT
TRBJ2-5	TRBV7-2	-	-	CASSSETYTQETQYF	TGTGCCAGCAGCTCTGAAACCTATACCCAAGAGACCCAGTACTTC
TRBJ2-7	TRBV5-1	-	many	CASSLFDSTGEQYF	TGCGCCAGCAGCTTATTTGACTCGACGGGCGAGCAGTACTTC
TRBJ2-5	TRBV6-6	-	many	CASSSGPSIETQYF	TGTGCCAGCAGTTCGGGACCTAGCATAGAGACCCAGTACTTC
TRBJ1-5	TRBV9	-	many	CASSDGPSGQPQHF	TGTGCCAGCAGCGACGGGCCATCAGGACAGCCCCAGCATTTT
TRBJ2-1	TRBV29-1	TRBD2	few	CSAMGLADYNEQFF	TGCAGCGCAATGGGACTAGCGGACTACAATGAGCAGTTCTTC
TRBJ1-1	TRBV30	TRBD1	-	CAWSVGQGTAEAFF	TGTGCCTGGAGTGTGGGACAGGGGACGGCTGAAGCTTTCTTT
TRBJ2-2	TRBV7-9	-	many	CASSLADYTGELFF	TGTGCCAGCAGCTTAGCGGATTACACCGGGGAGCTGTTTTTT
TRBJ2-4	TRBV20-1	-	few	CSARFTGADIQYF	TGCAGTGCTAGATTTACAGGCGCGGACATTCAGTACTTC
TRBJ2-5	TRBV2	TRBD2	many	CASRTLAAYETQYF	TGTGCCAGCAGGACACTAGCGGCGTATGAGACCCAGTACTTC
TRBJ1-2	TRBV9	-	many	CASSPHPFHTF	TGTGCCAGCAGCCCGCACCCATTTCACACCTTC
TRBJ2-1	TRBV5-1	-	many	CASRPKPALYNEQFF	TGCGCCAGCCGCCCTAAGCCCGCTCTCTACAATGAGCAGTTCTTC
TRBJ2-7	TRBV20-1	TRBD1	few	CSAPGTGDYEQYF	TGCAGTGCTCCCGGGACAGGGGACTACGAGCAGTACTTC
TRBJ2-5	TRBV9	TRBD2	-	CASSLRDYYQETQYF	TGTGCCAGCAGCCTCCGGGACTACTACCAAGAGACCCAGTACTTC
TRBJ2-5	TRBV7-2	TRBD1	many	CASSFWGQQETQYF	TGTGCCAGCAGCTTCTGGGGACAGCAAGAGACCCAGTACTTC
TRBJ2-7	TRBV7-2	-	-	CASSLVGREQYF	TGTGCCAGCAGCTTAGTGGGCCGCGAGCAGTACTTC
TRBJ2-1	TRBV6-1	-	-	CASRGSGSSYNEQFF	TGTGCCAGCAGAGGGTCAGGGAGCTCCTACAATGAGCAGTTCTTC
TRBJ2-7	TRBV5-1	-	few	CASSAGQDYEQYF	TGCGCCAGCAGCGCCGGACAAGACTACGAGCAGTACTTC
TRBJ2-6	TRBV4-3	TRBD1	few	CASSLRTGGFSGANVLTF	TGCGCCAGCAGCCTTCGGACAGGGGGCTTCTCTGGGGCCAACGTCCTGACTTTC
TRBJ1-2	TRBV7-9	-	-	CASSSSSGVYDYTF	TGTGCCAGCAGCTCGTCCTCGGGCGTTTATGACTACACCTTC
TRBJ1-3	TRBV7-2	-	few	CASSPGPFSGNTIYF	TGTGCCAGCAGCCCAGGTCCCTTCTCTGGAAACACCATATATTTT
TRBJ1-2	TRBV20-1	TRBD1	few	CSAEQTGTAGYNF	TGCAGTGCTGAGCAGACAGGGACGGCTGGCTACAACTTC
TRBJ2-7	TRBV20-1	TRBD1	many	CSATGTETSYEQYF	TGCAGTGCCACGGGGACAGAGACCTCCTACGAGCAGTACTTC
TRBJ2-5	TRBV2	-	many	CASSEDLGRETQYF	TGTGCCAGCAGTGAAGATCTGGGACGCGAGACCCAGTACTTC
TRBJ2-3	TRBV4-1	-	many	CASSPPDGLADTQYF	TGCGCCAGCAGCCCACCGGACGGCCTGGCAGATACGCAGTATTTT
TRBJ2-1	TRBV6-5	-	many	CASSYSASPSSYNEQFF	TGTGCCAGCAGTTACTCGGCGTCACCGAGCTCCTACAATGAGCAGTTCTTC
TRBJ2-7	TRBV5-5	TRBD2	many	CASSQGLAGDYEQYF	TGTGCCAGCAGCCAGGGACTAGCGGGAGACTACGAGCAGTACTTC
TRBJ1-1	TRBV2	-	-	CASSARGTEAFF	TGTGCCAGCAGTGCCCGGGGCACTGAAGCTTTCTTT
TRBJ2-5	TRBV5-1	-	-	CASSSAGGSWDETQYF	TGCGCCAGCAGCTCGGCGGGCGGTTCCTGGGATGAGACCCAGTACTTC
TRBJ2-4	TRBV20-1	-	many	CSARGTEADIQYF	TGCAGTGCTAGGGGGACTGAAGCCGACATTCAGTACTTC
TRBJ2-1	TRBV5-1	-	-	CASSTDYNEQFF	TGCGCCAGCAGCACGGACTACAATGAGCAGTTCTTC
TRBJ1-2	TRBV29-1	-	many	CSAAGAVNYGYTF	TGCAGCGCTGCCGGGGCAGTAAACTATGGCTACACCTTC
TRBJ1-1	TRBV19	-	few	CASSPGWSSTEAFF	TGTGCCAGTAGTCCAGGGTGGTCCAGCACTGAAGCTTTCTTT
TRBJ2-5	TRBV6-2/TRBV6-3	TRBD2	-	CASSNPETSLRETQYF	TGTGCCAGCAGCAATCCGGAGACTAGCCTCCGCGAGACCCAGTACTTC
TRBJ2-3	TRBV7-2	-	few	CASSLVPGSPDTQYF	TGTGCCAGCAGCTTAGTTCCGGGTTCCCCAGATACGCAGTATTTT
TRBJ2-7	TRBV29-1	TRBD2	few	CSVARTSGSYEQYF	TGCAGCGTCGCCCGAACTAGCGGATCCTACGAGCAGTACTTC
TRBJ1-1	TRBV19	-	-	CASSREDSLLNTEAFF	TGTGCCAGTAGTCGTGAGGACAGTCTTCTGAACACTGAAGCTTTCTTT
TRBJ2-5	TRBV12-3/TRBV12-4	-	-	CASRRGAALETQYF	TGTGCCAGCAGACGCGGTGCGGCACTGGAGACCCAGTACTTC
TRBJ1-5	TRBV24-1	-	-	CATFEEDQPQHF	TGTGCCACCTTCGAAGAGGATCAGCCCCAGCATTTT
TRBJ2-2	TRBV9	-	few	CASSVDGELFF	TGTGCCAGCAGCGTAGACGGGGAGCTGTTTTTT
TRBJ2-5	TRBV5-1	TRBD1	-	CASSVRTGGALETQYF	TGCGCCAGCAGCGTACGGACAGGGGGCGCCTTAGAGACCCAGTACTTC
TRBJ2-3	TRBV20-1	-	-	CSATRGSSTDTQYF	TGCAGTGCTACCAGAGGCTCTAGCACAGATACGCAGTATTTT
TRBJ2-1	TRBV7-9	TRBD2	few	CASSSPGTSGGAEQFF	TGTGCCAGCAGCTCGCCAGGGACTAGCGGGGGGGCAGAGCAGTTCTTC
TRBJ1-2	TRBV19	TRBD1	few	CASSTRTGNYGYTF	TGTGCCAGTAGTACGCGGACAGGCAACTATGGCTACACCTTC
TRBJ1-1	TRBV2	-	-	CASSDRPGNTEAFF	TGTGCCAGCAGTGATCGGCCGGGAAACACTGAAGCTTTCTTT
TRBJ2-1	TRBV30	TRBD1	-	CAWSDDPVWGQGLSHEQFF	TGTGCCTGGAGTGACGACCCCGTCTGGGGACAGGGGTTAAGTCATGAGCAGTTCTTC
TRBJ2-7	TRBV15	-	-	CATSRPPLYEQYF	TGTGCCACCAGCCGTCCCCCTTTATACGAGCAGTACTTC
TRBJ1-3	TRBV6-6	-	many	CASSPRGSRNTTYF	TGTGCCAGCAGTCCCCGGGGCAGCAGAAACACCACATATTTT
TRBJ2-7	TRBV5-1	-	few	CASSWNPGPYEQYF	TGCGCCAGCAGTTGGAATCCAGGTCCCTACGAGCAGTACTTC
TRBJ1-4	TRBV7-2	TRBD1	many	CASSKETGRIGLFF	TGTGCCAGCAGCAAAGAGACAGGGAGGATCGGACTGTTTTTT
TRBJ2-3	TRBV7-2	-	few	CASSLGRTDTQYF	TGTGCCAGCAGCCTCGGACGCACAGATACGCAGTATTTT